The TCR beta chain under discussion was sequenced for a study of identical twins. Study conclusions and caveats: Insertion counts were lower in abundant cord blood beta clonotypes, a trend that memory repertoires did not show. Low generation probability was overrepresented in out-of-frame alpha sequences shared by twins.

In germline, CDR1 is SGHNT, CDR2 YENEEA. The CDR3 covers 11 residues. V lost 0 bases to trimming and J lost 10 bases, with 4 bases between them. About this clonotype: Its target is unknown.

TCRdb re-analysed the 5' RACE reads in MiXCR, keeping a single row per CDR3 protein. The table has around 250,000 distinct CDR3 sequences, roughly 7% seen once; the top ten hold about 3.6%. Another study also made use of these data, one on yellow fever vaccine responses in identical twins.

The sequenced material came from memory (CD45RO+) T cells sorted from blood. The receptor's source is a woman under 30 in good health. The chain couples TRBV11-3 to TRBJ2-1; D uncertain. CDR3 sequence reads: CASSLEWEQFF. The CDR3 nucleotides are TGTGCCAGCAGCTTAGAGTGGGAGCAGTTCTTC.